Described below is a single TCR beta chain sequence and its context. Repertoires were generated with immunoSEQ multiplex PCR, while TCRdb's copy carries only in-frame clones and drops some. The sample records about 30,000 clones, about 90% being singletons. Germline V lookup: CDR1 MGHRA, CDR2 YSYEKL. Trimming removed 1 base from V and 1 base from J, with 11 bases in between. The CDR3 has 15 residues. The data are from a study of graft-versus-host responses after intestinal transplantation. The V and J genes are TRBV4-1 and TRBJ2-7; D is ambiguous. The source material was PBMCs, sampled around 61 weeks after intestinal transplantation. The origin of this receptor is a human patient who received an intestinal transplant, so some T cells may come from the graft donor. The CDR3: CASSQVLLPSYEQYF. CDR3 nucleotides: TGCGCCAGCAGCCAAGTTCTCCTTCCATCCTACGAGCAGTACTTC.